The rows below give T cell receptor beta chains drawn from one sample of a study of liver allograft versus peripheral blood T cells. TCRdb reprocessed the reads via MiXCR and lists one record per CDR3 protein. The profile covers about 14,000 distinct CDR3 sequences, with 20% appearing a single time and 5.8% taken by the ten largest. Receptors originate from a human patient who had a liver transplant. A subset of T cells may come from the graft donor. CDR3s leave out the opening cysteine and the closing phenylalanine or tryptophan.

TRBV7-2	TRBJ2-1	ASSLVWAEQF
TRBV12-3/TRBV12-4	TRBJ1-6	ATRGEGNSPLH
TRBV10-3	TRBJ2-7	AIKPRDGTPAYEQY
TRBV6-5	TRBJ1-2	ASSPGQGANYGYT
TRBV19	TRBJ1-3	ASRQSSGNTIY
TRBV6-5	TRBJ1-2	ASSTPRANYGYT
TRBV6-5	TRBJ1-3	ASSRQGLNSGNTIY
TRBV20-1	TRBJ1-4	SARGQGNEKLF
TRBV20-1	TRBJ2-3	SAPGRLAGRKDTQY
TRBV24-1	TRBJ1-1	ATSDSGNTEAF